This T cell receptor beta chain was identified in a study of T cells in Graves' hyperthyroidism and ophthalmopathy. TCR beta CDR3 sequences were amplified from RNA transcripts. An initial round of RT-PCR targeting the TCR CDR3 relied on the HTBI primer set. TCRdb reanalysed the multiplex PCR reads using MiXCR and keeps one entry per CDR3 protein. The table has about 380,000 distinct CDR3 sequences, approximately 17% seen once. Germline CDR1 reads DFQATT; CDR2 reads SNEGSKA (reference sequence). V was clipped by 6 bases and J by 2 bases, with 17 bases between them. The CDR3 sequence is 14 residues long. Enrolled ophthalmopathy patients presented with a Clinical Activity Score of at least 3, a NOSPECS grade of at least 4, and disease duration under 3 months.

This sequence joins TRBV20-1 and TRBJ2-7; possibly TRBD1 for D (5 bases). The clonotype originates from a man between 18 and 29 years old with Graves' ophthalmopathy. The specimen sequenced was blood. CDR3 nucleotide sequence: TGCAGTGCGCCGCCAGCGACAGAGCCCTACGAGCAGTACTTC. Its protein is CSAPPATEPYEQYF.